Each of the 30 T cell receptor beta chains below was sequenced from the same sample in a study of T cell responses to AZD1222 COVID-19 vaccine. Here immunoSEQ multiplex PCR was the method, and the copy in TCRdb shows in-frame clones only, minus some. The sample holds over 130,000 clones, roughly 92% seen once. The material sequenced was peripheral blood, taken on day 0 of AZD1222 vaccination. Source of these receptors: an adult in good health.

CDR3 protein: CASSPGVRFEYEQYF. CDR3 nucleotides: TGTGCCAGCAGCCCAGGGGTACGCTTTGAGTACGAGCAGTACTTC. The rearrangement joins TRBV5-6 to TRBJ2-7, with a tentative D call TRBD1 (6 bases). The CDR3 contains 15 residues. CDR1 and CDR2 from the germline V gene are SGHDT and YYEEEE. V lost 4 bases, J lost 4 bases, and 18 bases lay in between.

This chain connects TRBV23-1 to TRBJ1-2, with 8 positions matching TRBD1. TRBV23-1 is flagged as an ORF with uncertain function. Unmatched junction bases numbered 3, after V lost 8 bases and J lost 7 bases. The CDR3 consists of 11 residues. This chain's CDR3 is CASGTGGGYTF. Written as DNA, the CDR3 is TGCGCCAGCGGGACAGGTGGTGGCTACACCTTC.

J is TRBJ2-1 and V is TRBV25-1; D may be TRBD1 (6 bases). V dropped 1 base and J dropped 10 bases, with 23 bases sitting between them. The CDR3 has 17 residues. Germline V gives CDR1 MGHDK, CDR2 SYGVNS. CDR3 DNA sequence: TGTGCCAGCAGTGAATTTTGGCGACCCGGCCTGAGGGGGGAGCAGTTCTTC. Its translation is CASSEFWRPGLRGEQFF.

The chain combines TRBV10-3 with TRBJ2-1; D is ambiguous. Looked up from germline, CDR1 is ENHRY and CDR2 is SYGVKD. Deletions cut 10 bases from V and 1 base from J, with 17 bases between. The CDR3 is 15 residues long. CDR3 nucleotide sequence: TGTGCCACCTGTGAGCCAGGTCGTTCCTACAATGAGCAGTTCTTC. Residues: CATCEPGRSYNEQFF.

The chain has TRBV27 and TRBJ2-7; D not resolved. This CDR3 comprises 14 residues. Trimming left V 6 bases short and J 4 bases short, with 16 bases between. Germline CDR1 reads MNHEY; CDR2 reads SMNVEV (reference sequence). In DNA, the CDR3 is TGTGCCAGCAGCCCCAGGCGGAGCCCATACGAGCAGTACTTC. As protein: CASSPRRSPYEQYF.

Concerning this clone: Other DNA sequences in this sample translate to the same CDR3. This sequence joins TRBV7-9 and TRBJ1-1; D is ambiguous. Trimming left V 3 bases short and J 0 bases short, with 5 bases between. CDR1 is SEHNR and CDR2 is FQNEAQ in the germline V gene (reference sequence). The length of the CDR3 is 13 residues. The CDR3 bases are TGTGCCAGCAGCTTTTCACTGAACACTGAAGCTTTCTTT. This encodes CASSFSLNTEAFF. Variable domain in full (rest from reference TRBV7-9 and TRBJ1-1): DTGVSQNPRHKITKRGQNVTFRCDPISEHNRLYWYRQTLGQGPEFLTYFQNEAQLEKSRLLSDRFSAERPKGSFSTLEIQRTEQGDSAMYLCASSFSLNTEAFFGQGTRLTVV.

CDR3 loop: CASSLVNGELFF. DNA of the CDR3: TGTGCCAGCAGCTTAGTTAACGGGGAGCTGTTTTTT. The chain is built from TRBV7-6 and TRBJ2-2; unclear D gene. This CDR3 is 12 amino acids long. Trimming pared 1 base from V and 7 bases from J, leaving 4 bases between. In germline, CDR1 is SGHVS, CDR2 FNYEAQ.

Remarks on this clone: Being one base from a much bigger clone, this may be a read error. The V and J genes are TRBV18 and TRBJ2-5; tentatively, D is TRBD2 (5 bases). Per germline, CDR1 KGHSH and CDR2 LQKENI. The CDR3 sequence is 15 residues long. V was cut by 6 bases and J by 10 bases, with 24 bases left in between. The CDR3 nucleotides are TGTGCCAGCTCTCCCCCGGGCGGGCCCGGGCTGGGCCAGTACTTC. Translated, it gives CASSPPGGPGLGQYF.

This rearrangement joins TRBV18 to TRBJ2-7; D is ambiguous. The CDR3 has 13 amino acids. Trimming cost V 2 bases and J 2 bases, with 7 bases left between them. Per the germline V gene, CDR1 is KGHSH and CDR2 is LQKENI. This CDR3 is CASSPGNPYEQYF. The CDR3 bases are TGTGCCAGCTCACCAGGGAACCCCTACGAGCAGTACTTC.

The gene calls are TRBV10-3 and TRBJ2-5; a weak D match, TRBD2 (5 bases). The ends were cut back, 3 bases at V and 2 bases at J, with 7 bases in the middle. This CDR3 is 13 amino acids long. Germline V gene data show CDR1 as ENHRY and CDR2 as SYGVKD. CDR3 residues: CAISDGEQETQYF. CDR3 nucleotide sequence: TGTGCCATCAGTGACGGGGAACAAGAGACCCAGTACTTC.

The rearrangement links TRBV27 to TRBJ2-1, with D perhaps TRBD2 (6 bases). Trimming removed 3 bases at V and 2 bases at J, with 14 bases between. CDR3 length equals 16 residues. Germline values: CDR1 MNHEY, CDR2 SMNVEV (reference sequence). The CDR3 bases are TGTGCCAGCAGTTTGGCGGGGCAGCGAGCCTACAATGAGCAGTTCTTC. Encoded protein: CASSLAGQRAYNEQFF.

In DNA form, the CDR3 reads TGCGCCAGCAGCCGAGGACATACCGGGAGTAATCAGCCCCAGCATTTT. It encodes CASSRGHTGSNQPQHF. The J gene is TRBJ1-5, the V gene TRBV4-1; perhaps TRBD1 as D (5 bases). Germline V lookup: CDR1 MGHRA, CDR2 YSYEKL. V was cut by 4 bases and J by 4 bases, with 17 bases left in between. This CDR3 contains 16 residues.

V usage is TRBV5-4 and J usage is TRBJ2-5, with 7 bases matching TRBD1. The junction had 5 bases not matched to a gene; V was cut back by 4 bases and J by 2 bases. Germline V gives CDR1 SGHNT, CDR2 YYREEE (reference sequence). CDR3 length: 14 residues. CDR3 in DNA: TGTGCCAGCAGCCGTAGCAGGGGGCAAGAGACCCAGTACTTC. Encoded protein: CASSRSRGQETQYF.

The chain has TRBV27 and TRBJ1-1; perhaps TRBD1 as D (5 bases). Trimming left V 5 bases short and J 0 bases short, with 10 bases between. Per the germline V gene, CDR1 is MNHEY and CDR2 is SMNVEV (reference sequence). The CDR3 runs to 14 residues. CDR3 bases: TGTGCCAGCAGTCCTAACAGGATGAACACTGAAGCTTTCTTT. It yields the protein CASSPNRMNTEAFF.

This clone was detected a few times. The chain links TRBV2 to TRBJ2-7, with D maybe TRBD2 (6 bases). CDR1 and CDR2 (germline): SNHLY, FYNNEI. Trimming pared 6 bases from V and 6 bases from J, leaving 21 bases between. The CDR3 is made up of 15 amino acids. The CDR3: CASRGGLPRAVEQYF. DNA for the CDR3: TGTGCCAGCAGGGGAGGACTACCCAGAGCTGTCGAGCAGTACTTC.

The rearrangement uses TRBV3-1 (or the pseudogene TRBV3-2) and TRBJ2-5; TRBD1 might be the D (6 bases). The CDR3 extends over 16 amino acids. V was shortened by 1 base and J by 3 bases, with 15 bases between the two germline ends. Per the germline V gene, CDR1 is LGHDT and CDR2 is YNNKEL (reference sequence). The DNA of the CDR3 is TGTGCCAGCAGCCAAGCGGGACAACGGGTGAAAGAGACCCAGTACTTC. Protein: CASSQAGQRVKETQYF.

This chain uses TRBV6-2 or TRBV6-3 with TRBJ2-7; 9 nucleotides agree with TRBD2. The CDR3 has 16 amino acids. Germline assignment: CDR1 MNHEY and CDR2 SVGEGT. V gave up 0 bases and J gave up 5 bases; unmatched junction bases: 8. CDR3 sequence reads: CASSYSLSGSLNEQYF. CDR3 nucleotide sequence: TGTGCCAGCAGTTACTCTCTTAGCGGGAGCTTAAACGAGCAGTACTTC.

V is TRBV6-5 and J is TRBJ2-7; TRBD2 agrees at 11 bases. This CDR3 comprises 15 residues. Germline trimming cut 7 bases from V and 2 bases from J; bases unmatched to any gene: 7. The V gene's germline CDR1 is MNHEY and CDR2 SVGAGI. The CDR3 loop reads CASIERLAGTYEQYF. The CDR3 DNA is TGTGCCAGCATCGAAAGACTAGCGGGGACCTACGAGCAGTACTTC.

This CDR3 reads CASSGFDRGSIYEQYF. The CDR3 DNA reads as TGTGCCAGCAGCGGATTCGACAGGGGGTCTATATACGAGCAGTACTTC. This chain connects TRBV9 to TRBJ2-7, with 9 bases fitting TRBD1. After removal of 3 bases from V and 4 bases from J, the junction contained 11 bases not matched to a gene. The germline CDR1 and CDR2 sequences are SGDLS and YYNGEE. The CDR3 consists of 16 residues.

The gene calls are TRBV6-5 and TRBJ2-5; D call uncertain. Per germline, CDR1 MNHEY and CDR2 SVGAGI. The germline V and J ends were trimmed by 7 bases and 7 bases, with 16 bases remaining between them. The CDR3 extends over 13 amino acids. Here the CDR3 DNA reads TGTGCCAGCACCCGGGCCCTGACCGGGACCCAGTACTTC. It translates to CASTRALTGTQYF.

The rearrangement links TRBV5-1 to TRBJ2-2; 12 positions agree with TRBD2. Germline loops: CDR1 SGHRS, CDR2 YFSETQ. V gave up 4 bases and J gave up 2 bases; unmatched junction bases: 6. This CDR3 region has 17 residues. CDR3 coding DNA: TGCGCCAGCAGCACGACTAGCGGGAGTACTAACACCGGGGAGCTGTTTTTT. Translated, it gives CASSTTSGSTNTGELFF.

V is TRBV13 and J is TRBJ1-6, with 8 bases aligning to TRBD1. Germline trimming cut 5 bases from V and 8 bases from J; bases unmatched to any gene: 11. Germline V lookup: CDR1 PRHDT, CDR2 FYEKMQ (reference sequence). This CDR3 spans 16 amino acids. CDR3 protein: CASSQRTGNGHSPLHF. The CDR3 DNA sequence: TGTGCCAGCAGCCAAAGGACAGGGAACGGGCATTCACCCCTCCACTTT. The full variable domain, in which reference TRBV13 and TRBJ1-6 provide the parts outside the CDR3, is AAGVIQSPRHLIKEKRETATLKCYPIPRHDTVYWYQQGPGQDPQFLISFYEKMQSDKGSIPDRFSAQQFSDYHSELNMSSLELGDSALYFCASSQRTGNGHSPLHFGNGTRLTVT.

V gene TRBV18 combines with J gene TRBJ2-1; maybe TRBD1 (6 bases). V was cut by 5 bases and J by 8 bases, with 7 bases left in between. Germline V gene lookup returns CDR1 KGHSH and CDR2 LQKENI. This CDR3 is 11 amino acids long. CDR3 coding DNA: TGTGCCAGCTCAGGGGGCTATGAGCAGTTCTTC. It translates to CASSGGYEQFF. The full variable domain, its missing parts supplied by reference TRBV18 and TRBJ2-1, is NAGVMQNPRHLVRRRGQEARLRCSPMKGHSHVYWYRQLPEEGLKFMVYLQKENIIDESGMPKERFSAEFPKEGPSILRIQQVVRGDSAAYFCASSGGYEQFFGPGTRLTVL.

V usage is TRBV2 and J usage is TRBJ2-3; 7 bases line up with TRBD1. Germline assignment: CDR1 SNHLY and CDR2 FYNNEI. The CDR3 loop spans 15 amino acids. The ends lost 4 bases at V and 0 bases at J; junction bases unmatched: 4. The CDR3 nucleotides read TGTGCCAGCAGTGCTGACAGGGATAGCACAGATACGCAGTATTTT. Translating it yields CASSADRDSTDTQYF.

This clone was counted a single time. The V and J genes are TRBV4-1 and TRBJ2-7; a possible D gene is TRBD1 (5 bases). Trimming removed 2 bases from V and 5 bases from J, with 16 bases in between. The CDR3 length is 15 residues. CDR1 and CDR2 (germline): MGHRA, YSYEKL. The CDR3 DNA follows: TGCGCCAGCAGCCAATCAGGGATTGGAGAACACGAGCAGTACTTC. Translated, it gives CASSQSGIGEHEQYF.

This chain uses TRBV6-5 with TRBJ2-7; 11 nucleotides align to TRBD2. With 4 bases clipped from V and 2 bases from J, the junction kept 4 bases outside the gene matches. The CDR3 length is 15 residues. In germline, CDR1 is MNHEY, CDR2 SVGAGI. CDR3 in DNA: TGTGCCAGCAGTTCGGGACTAGCGGTACCCTACGAGCAGTACTTC. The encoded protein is CASSSGLAVPYEQYF.

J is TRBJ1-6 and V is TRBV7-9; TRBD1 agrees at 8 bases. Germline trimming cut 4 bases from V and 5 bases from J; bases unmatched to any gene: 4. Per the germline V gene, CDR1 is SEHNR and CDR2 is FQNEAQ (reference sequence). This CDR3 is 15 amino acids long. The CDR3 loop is CASSSDRGNNSPLHF. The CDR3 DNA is TGTGCCAGCAGCTCCGACAGGGGCAATAATTCACCCCTCCACTTT.

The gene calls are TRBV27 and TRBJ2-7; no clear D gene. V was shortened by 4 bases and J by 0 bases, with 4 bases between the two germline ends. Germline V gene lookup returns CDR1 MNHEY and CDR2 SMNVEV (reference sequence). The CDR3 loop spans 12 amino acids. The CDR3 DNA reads TGTGCCAGCAGTTCCGCCTCCTACGAGCAGTACTTC. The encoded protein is CASSSASYEQYF.

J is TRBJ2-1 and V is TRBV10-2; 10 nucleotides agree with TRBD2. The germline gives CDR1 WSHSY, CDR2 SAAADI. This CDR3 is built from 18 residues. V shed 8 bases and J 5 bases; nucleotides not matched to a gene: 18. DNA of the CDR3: TGCGCCAGCCTCAGGGCCCTGACCGGGACTAGCGCAAACAATGAGCAGTTCTTC. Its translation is CASLRALTGTSANNEQFF.

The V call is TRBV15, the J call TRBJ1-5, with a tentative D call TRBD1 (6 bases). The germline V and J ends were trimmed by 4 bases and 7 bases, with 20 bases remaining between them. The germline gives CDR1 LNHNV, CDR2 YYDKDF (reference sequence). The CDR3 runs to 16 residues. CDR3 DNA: TGTGCCACCAGCAATAGCCTGTGGGGGGGCGGACAGCCCCAGCATTTT. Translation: CATSNSLWGGGQPQHF. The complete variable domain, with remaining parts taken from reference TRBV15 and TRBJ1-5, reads DAMVIQNPRYQVTQFGKPVTLSCSQTLNHNVMYWYQQKSSQAPKLLFHYYDKDFNNEADTPDNFQSRRPNTSFCFLDIRSPGLGDTAMYLCATSNSLWGGGQPQHFGDGTRLSIL.